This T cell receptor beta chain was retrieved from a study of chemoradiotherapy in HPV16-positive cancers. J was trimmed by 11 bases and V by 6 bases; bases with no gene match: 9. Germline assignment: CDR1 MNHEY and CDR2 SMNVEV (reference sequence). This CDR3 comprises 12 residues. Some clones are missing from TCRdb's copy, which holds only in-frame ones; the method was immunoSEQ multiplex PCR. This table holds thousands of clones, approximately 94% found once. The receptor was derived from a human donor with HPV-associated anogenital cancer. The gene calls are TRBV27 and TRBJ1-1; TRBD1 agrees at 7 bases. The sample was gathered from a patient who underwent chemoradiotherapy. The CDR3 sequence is CASSSRGEVAFF. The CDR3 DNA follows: TGTGCCAGCAGCAGCAGGGGGGAAGTGGCTTTCTTT.